These 2 T cell receptor beta chains were sequenced from one sample in a study of T cells in Graves' hyperthyroidism and ophthalmopathy. Amplified TCR beta CDR3 regions derived from RNA transcripts. First-round RT-PCR with HTBI primers amplified the TCR CDR3 region. One entry per CDR3 protein, called by TCRdb with MiXCR from the multiplex PCR reads. This table has more than 500,000 distinct CDR3 sequences, 13% to 15% appearing once. The sample was blood. The source is a woman between 35 and 50 years old with Graves' hyperthyroidism.

This clonotype showed up just a few times. The chain links TRBV24-1 to TRBJ2-1, with D possibly called TRBD1 or TRBD2 (5 bases each). CDR1 and CDR2 (germline): KGHDR, SFDVKD. Trimming stripped 7 bases from V and 4 bases from J, with 19 bases between. This CDR3 contains 16 residues. This CDR3 is CATSDGDLKTYNEQFF. The DNA for the CDR3 is TGTGCCACCAGCGACGGGGACCTAAAGACTTACAATGAGCAGTTCTTC.

This clonotype has ten or more counts. The rearrangement links TRBV20-1 to TRBJ2-7, with D perhaps TRBD2 (5 bases). The CDR3 contains 14 residues. The germline CDR1 and CDR2 sequences are DFQATT and SNEGSKA (reference sequence). Deletions cut 4 bases from V and 3 bases from J, with 16 bases between. Written as DNA, the CDR3 is TGCAGTGCTAAGGAGCTAGGAGACTACTACGAGCAGTACTTC. Its translation: CSAKELGDYYEQYF.